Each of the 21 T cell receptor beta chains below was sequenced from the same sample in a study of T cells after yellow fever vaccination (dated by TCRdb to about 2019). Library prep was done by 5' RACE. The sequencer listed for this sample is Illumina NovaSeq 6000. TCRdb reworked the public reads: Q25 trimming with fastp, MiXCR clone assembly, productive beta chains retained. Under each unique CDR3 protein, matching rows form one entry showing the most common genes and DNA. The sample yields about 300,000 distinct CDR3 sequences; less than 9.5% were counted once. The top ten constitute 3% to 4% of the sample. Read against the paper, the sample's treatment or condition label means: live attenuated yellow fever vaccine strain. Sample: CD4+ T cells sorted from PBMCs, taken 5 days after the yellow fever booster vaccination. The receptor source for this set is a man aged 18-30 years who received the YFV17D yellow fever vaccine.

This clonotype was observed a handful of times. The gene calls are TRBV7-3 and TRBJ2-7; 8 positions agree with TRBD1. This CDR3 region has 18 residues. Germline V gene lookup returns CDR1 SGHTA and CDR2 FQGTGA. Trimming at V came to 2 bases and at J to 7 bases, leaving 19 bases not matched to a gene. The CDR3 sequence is CASSLPTQDRALRSEQYV. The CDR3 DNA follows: TGTGCCAGCAGCTTACCTACCCAGGACAGGGCCCTCAGGAGTGAGCAGTACGTC.

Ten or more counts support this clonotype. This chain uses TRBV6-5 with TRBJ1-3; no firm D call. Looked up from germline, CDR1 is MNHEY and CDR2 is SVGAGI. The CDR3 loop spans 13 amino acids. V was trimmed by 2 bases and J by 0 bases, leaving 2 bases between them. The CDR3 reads CASSYSSGNTIYF. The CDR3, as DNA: TGTGCCAGCAGTTACAGCTCTGGAAACACCATATATTTT.

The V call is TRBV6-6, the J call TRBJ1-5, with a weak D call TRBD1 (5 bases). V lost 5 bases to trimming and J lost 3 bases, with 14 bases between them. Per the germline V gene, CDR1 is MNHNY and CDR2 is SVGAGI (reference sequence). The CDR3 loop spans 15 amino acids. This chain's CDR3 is CASSLGVSDNQPQHF. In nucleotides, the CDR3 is TGTGCCAGCAGTCTAGGGGTTTCCGACAATCAGCCCCAGCATTTT.

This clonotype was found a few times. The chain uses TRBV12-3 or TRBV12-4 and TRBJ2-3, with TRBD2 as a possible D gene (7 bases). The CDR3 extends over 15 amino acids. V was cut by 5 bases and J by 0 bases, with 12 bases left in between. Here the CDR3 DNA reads TGTGCCAGCAGTACGGGGGGCCTTAGCACAGATACGCAGTATTTT. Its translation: CASSTGGLSTDTQYF.

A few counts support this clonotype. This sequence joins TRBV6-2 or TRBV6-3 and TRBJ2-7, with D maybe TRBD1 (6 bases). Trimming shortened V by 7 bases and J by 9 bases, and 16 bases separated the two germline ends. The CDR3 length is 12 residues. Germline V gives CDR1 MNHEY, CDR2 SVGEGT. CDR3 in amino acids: CASISVGTTQYF. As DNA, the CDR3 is TGTGCCAGCATCTCAGTCGGGACAACGCAGTACTTC.

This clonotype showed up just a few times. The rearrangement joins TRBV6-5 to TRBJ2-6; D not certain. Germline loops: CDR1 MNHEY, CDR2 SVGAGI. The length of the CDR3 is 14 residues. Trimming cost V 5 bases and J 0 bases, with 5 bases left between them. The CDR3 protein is CASSQHSGANVLTF. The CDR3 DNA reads TGTGCCAGCAGTCAGCACTCTGGGGCCAACGTCCTGACTTTC.

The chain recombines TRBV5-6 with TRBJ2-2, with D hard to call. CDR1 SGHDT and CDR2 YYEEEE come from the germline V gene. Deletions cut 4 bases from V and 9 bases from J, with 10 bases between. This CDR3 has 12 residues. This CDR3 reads CASSVSVRELFF. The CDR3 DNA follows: TGTGCCAGCAGCGTGTCGGTACGGGAGCTGTTTTTT.

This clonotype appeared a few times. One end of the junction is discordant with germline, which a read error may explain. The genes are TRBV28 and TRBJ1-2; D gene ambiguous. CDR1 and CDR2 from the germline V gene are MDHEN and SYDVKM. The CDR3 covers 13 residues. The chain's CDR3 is CASSLLHHYGYTF. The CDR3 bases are TGTGCCAGCAGCTTATTACATCACTATGGCTACACCTTC.

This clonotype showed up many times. The DNA for the CDR3 is TGTGCCAGCAGCTTAGCGTTCCTCAGGGGGCGCGACTCCACTGAAGCTTTCTTT. This gives the protein CASSLAFLRGRDSTEAFF. The chain has TRBV11-2 and TRBJ1-1; 8 bases are shared with TRBD1. Germline values: CDR1 SGHAT, CDR2 FQNNGV. This CDR3 has 18 residues. The ends lost 1 base at V and 4 bases at J; junction bases unmatched: 14.

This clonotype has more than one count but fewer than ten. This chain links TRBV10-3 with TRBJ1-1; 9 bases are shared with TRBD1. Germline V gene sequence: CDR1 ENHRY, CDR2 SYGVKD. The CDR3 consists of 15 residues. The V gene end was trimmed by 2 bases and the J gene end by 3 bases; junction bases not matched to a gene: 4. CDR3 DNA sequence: TGTGCCATCAGTGAGACAGGGGGCCGGTACACTGAAGCTTTCTTT. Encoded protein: CAISETGGRYTEAFF.

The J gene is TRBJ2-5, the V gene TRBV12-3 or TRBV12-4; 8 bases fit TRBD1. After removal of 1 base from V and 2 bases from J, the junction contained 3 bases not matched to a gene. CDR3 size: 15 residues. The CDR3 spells CASSLGTGKQETQYF. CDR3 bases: TGTGCCAGCAGTTTAGGGACAGGGAAACAAGAGACCCAGTACTTC.

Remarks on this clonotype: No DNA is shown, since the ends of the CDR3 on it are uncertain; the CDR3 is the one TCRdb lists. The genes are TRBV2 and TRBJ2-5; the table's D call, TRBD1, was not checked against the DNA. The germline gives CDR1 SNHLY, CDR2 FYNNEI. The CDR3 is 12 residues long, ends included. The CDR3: CASSVGQGNMGF.

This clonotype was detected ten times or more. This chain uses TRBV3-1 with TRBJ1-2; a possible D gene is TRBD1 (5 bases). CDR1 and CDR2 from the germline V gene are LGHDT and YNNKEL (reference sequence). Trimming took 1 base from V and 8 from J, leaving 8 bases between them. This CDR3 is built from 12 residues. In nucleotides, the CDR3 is TGTGCCAGCAGCCAAGGAGGGGAAGGCTACACCTTC. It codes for CASSQGGEGYTF. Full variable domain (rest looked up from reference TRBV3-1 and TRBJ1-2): DTAVSQTPKYLVTQMGNDKSIKCEQNLGHDTMYWYKQDSKKFLKIMFSYNNKELIINETVPNRFSPKSPDKAHLNLHINSLELGDSAVYFCASSQGGEGYTFGSGTRLTVV.

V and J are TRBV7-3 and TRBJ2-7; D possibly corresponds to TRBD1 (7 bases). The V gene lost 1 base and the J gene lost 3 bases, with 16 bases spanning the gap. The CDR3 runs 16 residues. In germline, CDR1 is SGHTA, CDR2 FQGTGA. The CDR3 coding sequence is TGTGCCAGCAGCTTAATCGTCCCAGGGGGGTTCTACGAGCAGTACGTC. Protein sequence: CASSLIVPGGFYEQYV.

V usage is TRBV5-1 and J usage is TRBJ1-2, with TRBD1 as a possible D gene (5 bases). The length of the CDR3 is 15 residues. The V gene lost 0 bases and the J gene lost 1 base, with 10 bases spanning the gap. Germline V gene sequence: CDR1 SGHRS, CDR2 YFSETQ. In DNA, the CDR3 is TGCGCCAGCAGCTTGGTCCAGGGATTTAACTATGGCTACACCTTC. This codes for CASSLVQGFNYGYTF.

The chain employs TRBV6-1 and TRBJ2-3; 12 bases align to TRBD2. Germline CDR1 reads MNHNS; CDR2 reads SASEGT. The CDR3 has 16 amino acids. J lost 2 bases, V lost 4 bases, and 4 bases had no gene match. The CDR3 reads CASSVTSGGNTDTQYF. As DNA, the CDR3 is TGTGCCAGCAGTGTAACTAGCGGGGGGAACACAGATACGCAGTATTTT.

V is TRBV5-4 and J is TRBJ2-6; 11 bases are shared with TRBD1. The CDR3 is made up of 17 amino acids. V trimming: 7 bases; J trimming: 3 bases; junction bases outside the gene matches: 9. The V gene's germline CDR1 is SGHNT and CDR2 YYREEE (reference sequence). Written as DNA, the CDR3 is TGTGCCAGCGTTCCCGGACAGGGGGCGCGTGGGGCCAACGTCCTGACTTTC. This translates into CASVPGQGARGANVLTF.

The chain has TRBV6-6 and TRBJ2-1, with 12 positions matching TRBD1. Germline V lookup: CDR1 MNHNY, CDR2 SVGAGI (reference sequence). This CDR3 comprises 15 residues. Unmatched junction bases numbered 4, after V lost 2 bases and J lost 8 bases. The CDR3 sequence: CASSYPGQGAYEQFF. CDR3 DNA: TGTGCCAGCAGTTACCCGGGACAGGGGGCTTATGAGCAGTTCTTC.

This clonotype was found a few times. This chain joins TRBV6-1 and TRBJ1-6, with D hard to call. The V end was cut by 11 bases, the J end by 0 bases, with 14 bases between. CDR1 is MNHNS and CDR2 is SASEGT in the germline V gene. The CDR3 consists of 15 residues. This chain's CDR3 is CAGRRESSYNSPLHF. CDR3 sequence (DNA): TGTGCCGGGAGGAGGGAGAGCTCCTATAATTCACCCCTCCACTTT.

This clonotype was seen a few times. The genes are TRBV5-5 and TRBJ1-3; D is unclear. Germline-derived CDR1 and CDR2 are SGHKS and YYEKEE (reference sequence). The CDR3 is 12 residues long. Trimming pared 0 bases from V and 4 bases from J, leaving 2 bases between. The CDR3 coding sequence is TGTGCCAGCAGCTTGGACGGAAACACCATATATTTT. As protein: CASSLDGNTIYF.

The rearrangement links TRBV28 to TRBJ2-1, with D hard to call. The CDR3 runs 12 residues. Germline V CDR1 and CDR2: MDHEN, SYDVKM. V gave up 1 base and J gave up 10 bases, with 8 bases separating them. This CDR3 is CASSLFLWEQFF. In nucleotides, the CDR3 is TGTGCCAGCAGTTTATTCCTTTGGGAGCAGTTCTTC.